A single sample gave rise to the 19 T cell receptor beta chains below, sequenced in a study of T cell responses to AZD1222 COVID-19 vaccine (dated by TCRdb to about 2021). The library was generated by the immunoSEQ multiplex PCR assay. TCRdb mirrors the immuneACCESS table, restricted to in-frame sequences. Some clones are absent from its copies; in checked studies, under half trace to an unresolved V gene, and the reason for the others is unknown. The sample has about 130,000 clones on record, about 85% of them singletons. The top ten clones comprise around 4.4% of the sample. What the time point label conveys for this sample: about 28 days (+/-7) after the second vaccine dose. The sequencing here drew on peripheral blood, taken 28 days after the second AZD1222 dose. These receptor sequences come from an adult who received the AZD1222 COVID-19 vaccine.

V and J are TRBV6-4 and TRBJ2-7; 7 bases map to TRBD1. J gave up 1 base and V 4 bases, and 7 bases lay outside the gene matches. This CDR3 has 15 residues. CDR1 and CDR2 from the germline V gene are MRHNA and SNTAGT. The CDR3 reads CASSVRSGQSYEQYF. The CDR3 DNA follows: TGTGCCAGCAGTGTACGGTCGGGACAGTCCTACGAGCAGTACTTC.

This sequence joins TRBV5-1 and TRBJ2-5; D perhaps matches TRBD1 (5 bases). Germline CDR1 is SGHRS and CDR2 is YFSETQ. The V and J ends lost 0 bases and 4 bases respectively, with 16 bases between them. The CDR3 has 16 residues. CDR3 in DNA: TGCGCCAGCAGCTTGGGGGGCACCCCACGCGGAGAGACCCAGTACTTC. It codes for CASSLGGTPRGETQYF.

V is TRBV19 and J is TRBJ1-1; no clear D gene. Trimming left V 4 bases short and J 8 bases short, with 11 bases between. The CDR3 has 12 amino acids. Germline lookup yields CDR1 LNHDA and CDR2 SQIVND (reference sequence). The CDR3 region has the DNA TGTGCCAGTAGTAAAAGGACTGACGAAGCTTTCTTT. This encodes CASSKRTDEAFF.

The J gene is TRBJ2-1, the V gene TRBV6-5, with D maybe TRBD2 (5 bases). Germline V lookup: CDR1 MNHEY, CDR2 SVGAGI. The length of the CDR3 is 16 residues. The V end lost 2 bases, the J end lost 5 bases, and 16 bases lay between the germline ends. The CDR3: CASSYRTEPGNNEQFF. The CDR3 coding sequence is TGTGCCAGCAGTTACCGGACCGAGCCGGGAAACAATGAGCAGTTCTTC.

The genes are TRBV19 and TRBJ2-2; 7 bases fit TRBD2. Germline-derived CDR1 and CDR2 are LNHDA and SQIVND (reference sequence). The V and J ends lost 7 bases and 6 bases, in that order; junction bases with no gene match: 11. The CDR3 runs 15 residues. The CDR3, as DNA: TGTGCCAGTAAGGACCAGGCGGGGGTTGCCGGGGAGCTGTTTTTT. Protein sequence: CASKDQAGVAGELFF.

The chain carries TRBV10-3 and TRBJ1-2, with TRBD1 identical over 8 bases. Unmatched junction bases numbered 13, after V lost 0 bases and J lost 4 bases. Germline V gives CDR1 ENHRY, CDR2 SYGVKD. The CDR3 runs to 18 residues. The CDR3 is CAISESYPDRGRFYGYTF. CDR3 sequence (DNA): TGTGCCATCAGTGAGTCTTACCCCGACAGGGGCCGCTTCTATGGCTACACCTTC.

The chain uses TRBV14 and TRBJ2-7; perhaps TRBD1 as D (5 bases). The V end lost 1 base, the J end lost 5 bases, and 21 bases lay between the germline ends. CDR1 is SGHDN, CDR2 FVKESK, per germline. The CDR3 has 17 amino acids. This CDR3 reads CASSQGPLQGIRNEQYF. The CDR3 nucleotides are TGTGCCAGCAGCCAAGGCCCCCTCCAGGGAATAAGGAACGAGCAGTACTTC.

The chain is built from TRBV3-1 (or the pseudogene TRBV3-2) and TRBJ2-5; 14 positions agree with TRBD2. With V trimmed by 5 bases and J by 14 bases, 7 bases remained unmatched. The germline CDR1 and CDR2 sequences are LGHDT and YNNKEL (reference sequence). The CDR3 contains 13 residues. The CDR3 DNA reads TGTGCCAGCAGCGGCGGGACTAGCGGGGGTGTCTACTTC. This encodes CASSGGTSGGVYF.

This chain joins TRBV30 and TRBJ1-1, with D tentatively TRBD1 (5 bases). V shed 4 bases and J shed 5 bases, with 14 bases lying between them. Germline V CDR1 and CDR2: GTSNPN, SVGIG (reference sequence). This CDR3 spans 13 amino acids. CDR3 residues: CAWIRGGRTEAFF. In nucleotides, the CDR3 is TGTGCCTGGATCCGTGGGGGTCGGACTGAAGCTTTCTTT.

This clone was recorded once. J is TRBJ1-1 and V is TRBV7-2; D remains ambiguous. The CDR3 is 14 amino acids. V dropped 1 base and J dropped 3 bases, with 9 bases sitting between them. The V gene's germline CDR1 is SGHTA and CDR2 FQGNSA. The chain's CDR3 is CASSLEYSYTEAFF. The CDR3 DNA reads TGTGCCAGCAGCTTAGAATACAGCTACACTGAAGCTTTCTTT.

V is TRBV24-1 and J is TRBJ2-7, with D perhaps matching TRBD1 or TRBD2 (5 bases each). CDR1 KGHDR and CDR2 SFDVKD come from the germline V gene. Trimming left V 6 bases short and J 4 bases short, with 18 bases between. The CDR3 totals 15 residues. The chain's CDR3 is CATSSNGEGEYEQYF. The CDR3 DNA is TGTGCCACCAGTTCCAACGGGGAAGGGGAATACGAGCAGTACTTC.

V usage is TRBV7-2 and J usage is TRBJ1-6; 9 bases match TRBD1. Germline loops: CDR1 SGHTA, CDR2 FQGNSA. J lost 16 bases, V lost 2 bases, and 12 bases had no gene match. The CDR3 length is 15 residues. This CDR3 is CASSLLGTGKFPLHF. CDR3 bases: TGTGCCAGCAGCTTATTAGGGACAGGGAAATTTCCGCTCCACTTT.

The chain has TRBV25-1 and TRBJ1-2; D not certain. CDR3 length: 18 residues. Germline CDR1 is MGHDK and CDR2 is SYGVNS. The ends were cut back, 3 bases at V and 0 bases at J, with 20 bases in the middle. The chain's CDR3 is CASSDLGSISKTNYGYTF. The CDR3 DNA sequence: TGTGCCAGCAGTGATCTGGGGAGTATTAGTAAAACTAACTATGGCTACACCTTC.

V usage is TRBV6-5 and J usage is TRBJ1-5; D possibly corresponds to TRBD1 (6 bases). V lost 6 bases and J 5 bases, leaving 11 bases between the germline ends. In germline, CDR1 is MNHEY, CDR2 SVGAGI. The CDR3 has 13 amino acids. CDR3 bases: TGTGCCAGCAGCACAGGGATTTATCAGCCCCAGCATTTT. Translated: CASSTGIYQPQHF.

V gene TRBV27 combines with J gene TRBJ2-7; weak D call: TRBD2 (6 bases). The germline V gene has CDR1 MNHEY and CDR2 SMNVEV (reference sequence). CDR3 length equals 15 residues. Trimming removed 3 bases at V and 4 bases at J, with 16 bases between. The CDR3 DNA sequence: TGTGCCAGCAGTTTCGCCCGGGGAGGAGGATACGAGCAGTACTTC. Amino acid sequence: CASSFARGGGYEQYF.

J is TRBJ1-1 and V is TRBV6-5, with 12 bases matching TRBD1. The CDR3 loop spans 15 amino acids. Looked up from germline, CDR1 is MNHEY and CDR2 is SVGAGI. The trim removed 5 bases at V and 5 bases at J, leaving 6 bases unmatched. CDR3 amino acids: CASSPGQGASTEAFF. The CDR3 nucleotides are TGTGCCAGCAGTCCGGGACAGGGGGCAAGTACTGAAGCTTTCTTT.

The genes are TRBV4-2 and TRBJ2-7; 9 positions match TRBD2. The V segment lost 1 base and the J segment 5 bases; nucleotides outside the gene matches: 6. Germline assignment: CDR1 LGHNA and CDR2 YNFKEQ. The CDR3 contains 15 residues. The DNA of the CDR3 is TGTGCCAGCAGCCAAGTCGGCGGGGGGGAAAACGAGCAGTACTTC. Translation gives CASSQVGGGENEQYF.

The chain uses TRBV24-1 and TRBJ2-1; 9 positions match TRBD2. There are 17 residues in the CDR3. Losses at the gene ends were 3 bases for V and 2 bases for J; bases not matched to a gene: 7. Germline V gene data show CDR1 as KGHDR and CDR2 as SFDVKD. CDR3 sequence reads: CATSDPSRGGAYNEQFF. The CDR3 DNA follows: TGTGCCACCAGTGATCCCTCTCGCGGGGGGGCCTACAATGAGCAGTTCTTC.

The chain uses TRBV18 and TRBJ1-5, with D possibly TRBD1 on 6 matching bases. The V gene lost 6 bases and the J gene lost 7 bases, with 10 bases spanning the gap. CDR3 length: 12 residues. Germline CDR1 reads KGHSH; CDR2 reads LQKENI. Here the CDR3 DNA reads TGTGCCAGCTCCGGGGGGCAACAGCCCCAGCATTTT. Residues: CASSGGQQPQHF.